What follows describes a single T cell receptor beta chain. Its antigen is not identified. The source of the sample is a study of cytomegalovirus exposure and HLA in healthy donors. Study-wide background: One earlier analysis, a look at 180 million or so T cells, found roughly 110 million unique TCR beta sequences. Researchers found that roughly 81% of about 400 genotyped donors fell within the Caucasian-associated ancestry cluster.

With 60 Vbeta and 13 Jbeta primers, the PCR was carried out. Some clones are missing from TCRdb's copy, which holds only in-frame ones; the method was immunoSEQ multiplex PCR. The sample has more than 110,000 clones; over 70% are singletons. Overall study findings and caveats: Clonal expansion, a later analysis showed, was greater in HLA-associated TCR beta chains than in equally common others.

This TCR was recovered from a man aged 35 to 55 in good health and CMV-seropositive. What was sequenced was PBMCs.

The CDR3 nucleotides are TGTGCCAGCAGCTTGGCCCCAGGGCTCACCCCAGGAGCTTTCTTT. Its protein is CASSLAPGLTPGAFF. The chain links TRBV5-5 to TRBJ1-1; a weak D match, TRBD1 (5 bases). From germline, CDR1 is SGHKS and CDR2 YYEKEE (reference sequence). CDR3 length: 15 amino acids. V shed 0 bases and J shed 10 bases, with 19 bases lying between them.